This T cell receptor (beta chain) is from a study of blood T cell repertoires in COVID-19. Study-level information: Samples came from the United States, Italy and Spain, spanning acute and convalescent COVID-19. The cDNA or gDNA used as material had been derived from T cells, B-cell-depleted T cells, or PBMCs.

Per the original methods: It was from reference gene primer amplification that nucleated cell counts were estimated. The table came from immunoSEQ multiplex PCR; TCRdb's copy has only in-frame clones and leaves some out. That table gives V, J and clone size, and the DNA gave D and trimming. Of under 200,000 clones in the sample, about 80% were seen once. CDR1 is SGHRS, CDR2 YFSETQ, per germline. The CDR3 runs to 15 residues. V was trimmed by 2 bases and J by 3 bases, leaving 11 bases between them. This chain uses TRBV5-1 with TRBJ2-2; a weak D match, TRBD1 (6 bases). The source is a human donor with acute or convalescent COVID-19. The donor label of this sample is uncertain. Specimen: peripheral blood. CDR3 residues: CASSLPGVDTGELFF. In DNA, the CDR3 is TGCGCCAGCAGCTTACCAGGGGTAGACACCGGGGAGCTGTTTTTT.